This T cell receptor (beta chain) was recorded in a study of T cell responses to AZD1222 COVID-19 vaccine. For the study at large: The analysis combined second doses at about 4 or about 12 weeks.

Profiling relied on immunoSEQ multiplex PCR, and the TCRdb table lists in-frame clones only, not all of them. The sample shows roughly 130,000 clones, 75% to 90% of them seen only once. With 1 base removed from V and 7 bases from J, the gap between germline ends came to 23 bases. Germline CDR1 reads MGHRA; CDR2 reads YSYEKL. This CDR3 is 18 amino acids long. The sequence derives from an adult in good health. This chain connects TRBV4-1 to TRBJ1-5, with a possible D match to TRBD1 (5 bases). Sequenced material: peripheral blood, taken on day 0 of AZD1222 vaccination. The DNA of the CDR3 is TGCGCCAGCAGCCAAGTCTTTCAAGGGTACGGGACGATCCAGCCCCAGCATTTT. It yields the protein CASSQVFQGYGTIQPQHF.